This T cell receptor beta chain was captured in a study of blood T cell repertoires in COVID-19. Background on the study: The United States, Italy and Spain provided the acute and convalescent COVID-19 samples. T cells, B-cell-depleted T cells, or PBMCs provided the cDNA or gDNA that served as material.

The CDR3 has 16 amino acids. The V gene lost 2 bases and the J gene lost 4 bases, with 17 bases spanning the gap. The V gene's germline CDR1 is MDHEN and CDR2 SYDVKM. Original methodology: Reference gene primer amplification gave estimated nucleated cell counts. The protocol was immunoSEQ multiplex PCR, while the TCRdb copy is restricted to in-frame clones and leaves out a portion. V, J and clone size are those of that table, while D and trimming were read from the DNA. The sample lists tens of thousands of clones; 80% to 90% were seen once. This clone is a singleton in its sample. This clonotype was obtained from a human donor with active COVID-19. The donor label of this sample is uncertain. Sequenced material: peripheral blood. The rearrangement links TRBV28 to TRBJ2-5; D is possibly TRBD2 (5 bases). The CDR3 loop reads CASSLTLSGRGETQYF. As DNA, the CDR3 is TGTGCCAGCAGTTTAACCCTTTCGGGGAGAGGAGAGACCCAGTACTTC. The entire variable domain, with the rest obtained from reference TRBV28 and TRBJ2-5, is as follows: DVKVTQSSRYLVKRTGEKVFLECVQDMDHENMFWYRQDPGLGLRLIYFSYDVKMKEKGDIPEGYSVSREKKERFSLILESASTNQTSMYLCASSLTLSGRGETQYFGPGTRLLVL.